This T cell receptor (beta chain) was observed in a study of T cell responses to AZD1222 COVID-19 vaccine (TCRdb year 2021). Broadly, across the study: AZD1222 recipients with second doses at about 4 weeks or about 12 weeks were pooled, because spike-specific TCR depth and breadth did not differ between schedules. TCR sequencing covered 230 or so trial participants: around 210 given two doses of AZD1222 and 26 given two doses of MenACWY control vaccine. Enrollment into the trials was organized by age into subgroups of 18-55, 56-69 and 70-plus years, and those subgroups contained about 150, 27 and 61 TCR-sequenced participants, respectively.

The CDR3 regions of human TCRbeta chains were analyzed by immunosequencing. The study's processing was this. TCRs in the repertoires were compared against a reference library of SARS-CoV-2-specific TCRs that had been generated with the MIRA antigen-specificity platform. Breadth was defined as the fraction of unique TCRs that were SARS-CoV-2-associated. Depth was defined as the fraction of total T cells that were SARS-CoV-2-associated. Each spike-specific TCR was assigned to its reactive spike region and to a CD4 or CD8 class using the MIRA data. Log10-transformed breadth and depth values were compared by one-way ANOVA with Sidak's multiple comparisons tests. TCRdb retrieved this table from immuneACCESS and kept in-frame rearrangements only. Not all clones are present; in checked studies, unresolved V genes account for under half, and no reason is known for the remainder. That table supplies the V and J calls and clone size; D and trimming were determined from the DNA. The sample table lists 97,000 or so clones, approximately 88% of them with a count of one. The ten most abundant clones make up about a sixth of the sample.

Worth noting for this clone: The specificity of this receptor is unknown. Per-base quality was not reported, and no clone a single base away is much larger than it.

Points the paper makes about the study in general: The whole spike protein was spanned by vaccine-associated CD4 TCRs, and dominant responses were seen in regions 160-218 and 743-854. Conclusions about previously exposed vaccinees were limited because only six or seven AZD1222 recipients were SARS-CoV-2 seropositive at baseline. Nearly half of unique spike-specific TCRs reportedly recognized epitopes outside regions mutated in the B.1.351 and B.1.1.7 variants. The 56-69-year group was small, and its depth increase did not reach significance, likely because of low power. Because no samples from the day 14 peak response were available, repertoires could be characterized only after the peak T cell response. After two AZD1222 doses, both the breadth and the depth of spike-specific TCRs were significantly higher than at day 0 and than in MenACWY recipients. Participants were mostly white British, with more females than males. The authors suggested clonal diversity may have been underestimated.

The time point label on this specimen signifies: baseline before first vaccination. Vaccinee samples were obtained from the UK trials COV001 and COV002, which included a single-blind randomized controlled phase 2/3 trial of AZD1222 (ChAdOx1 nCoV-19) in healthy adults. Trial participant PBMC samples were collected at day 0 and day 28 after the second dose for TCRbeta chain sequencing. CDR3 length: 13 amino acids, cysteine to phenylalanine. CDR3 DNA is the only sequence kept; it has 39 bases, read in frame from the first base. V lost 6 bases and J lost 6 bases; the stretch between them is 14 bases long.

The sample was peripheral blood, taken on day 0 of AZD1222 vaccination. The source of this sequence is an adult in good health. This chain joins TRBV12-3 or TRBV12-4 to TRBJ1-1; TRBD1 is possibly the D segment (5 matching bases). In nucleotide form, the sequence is TGTGCCAGCAGCCCCAGGAGGGGCGCTGAAGCTTTCTTT. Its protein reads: CASSPRRGAEAFF.